This T cell receptor beta chain was observed in a study of cytomegalovirus exposure and HLA in healthy donors. Worth noting for this clone: The antigen remains undetermined.

60 Vbeta and 13 Jbeta primers were used in PCR. Libraries were prepared by immunoSEQ multiplex PCR; TCRdb keeps only in-frame clonotypes and omits some of them. The sample lists more than 200,000 clones, 83% seen once, with approximately 1.4% in the top ten. The CDR3 contains 11 residues. V gave up 10 bases and J gave up 1 base, with 7 bases separating them. Per germline, CDR1 MDHEN and CDR2 SYDVKM. General study points: Further analysis was carried out later, and it showed several of the most significant clusters appearing linked to common viral pathogens. Roughly uniform sequencing depth across donors was assumed, possibly incorrectly. Likely technical artifact: a cluster of highly shared sequence variants.

This receptor was obtained from a girl between 10 and 17 years old in good health and CMV-seronegative. This chain uses TRBV28 with TRBJ1-1; D not certain. Material: PBMCs. The CDR3 spells CAISGNTEAFF. For the CDR3, the DNA is TGTGCCATCTCGGGGAACACTGAAGCTTTCTTT.